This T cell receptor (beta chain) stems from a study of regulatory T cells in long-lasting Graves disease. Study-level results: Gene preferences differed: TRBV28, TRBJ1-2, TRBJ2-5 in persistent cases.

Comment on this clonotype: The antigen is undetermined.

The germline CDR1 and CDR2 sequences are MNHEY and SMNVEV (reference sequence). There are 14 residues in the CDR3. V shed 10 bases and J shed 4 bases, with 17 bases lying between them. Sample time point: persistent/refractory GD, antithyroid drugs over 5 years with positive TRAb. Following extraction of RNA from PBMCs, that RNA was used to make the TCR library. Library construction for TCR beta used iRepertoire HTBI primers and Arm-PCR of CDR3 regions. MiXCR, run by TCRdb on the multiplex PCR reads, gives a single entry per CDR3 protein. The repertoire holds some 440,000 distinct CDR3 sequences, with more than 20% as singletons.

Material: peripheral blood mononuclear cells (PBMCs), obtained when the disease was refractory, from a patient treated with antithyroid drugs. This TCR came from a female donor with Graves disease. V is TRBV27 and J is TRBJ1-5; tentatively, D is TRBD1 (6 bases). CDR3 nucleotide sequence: TGTGCCACCCAGGGGAGGTTTTGGAATCAGCCCCAGCATTTT. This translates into CATQGRFWNQPQHF.